The 5 T cell receptor beta chains below were found in one sample sequenced in a study of T-cell memory formation after mild COVID-19. TCRdb re-derived calls from the 5' RACE reads in MiXCR, one entry per CDR3 protein. The table has about 340,000 distinct CDR3 sequences, 13% seen once. The sample taken for sequencing was PBMCs or a T cell subset sorted from them (not recorded which). Source of these receptors: a man aged 18-30 years who had mild COVID-19 (a few samples of this study predate the infection). Cell type and time point are not known.

The chain links TRBV11-2 to TRBJ2-7; tentatively, D is TRBD1 or TRBD2 (5 bases each). Germline values: CDR1 SGHAT, CDR2 FQNNGV. Between the trimmed V and J ends, which lost 5 bases and 6 bases, there was a span of 20 bases. The CDR3 covers 15 residues. The CDR3 spells CASSPRARSGSEQYV. CDR3 in DNA: TGTGCCAGCAGCCCTCGGGCCCGGTCAGGGAGCGAGCAGTACGTC.

This rearrangement joins TRBV9 to TRBJ2-3, with 9 bases that match TRBD2. The ends lost 3 bases at V and 4 bases at J; junction bases unmatched: 3. The length of the CDR3 is 14 residues. Germline V lookup: CDR1 SGDLS, CDR2 YYNGEE. The CDR3 sequence is CASSDLAGSDTQYF. CDR3 DNA: TGTGCCAGCAGCGACCTAGCGGGGTCAGATACGCAGTATTTT.

This clonotype was counted at least ten times. The V and J genes are TRBV5-1 and TRBJ2-1; D uncertain. V was shortened by 0 bases and J by 1 base, with 8 bases between the two germline ends. Looked up from germline, CDR1 is SGHRS and CDR2 is YFSETQ. The CDR3 runs to 15 residues. CDR3 loop: CASSLAGISYNEQFF. The CDR3 DNA reads as TGCGCCAGCAGCTTGGCTGGCATTTCCTACAATGAGCAGTTCTTC.

In its sample, this clonotype was seen a few times. The chain uses TRBV29-1 and TRBJ1-4; D is uncertain. With 4 bases removed from V and 7 bases from J, the gap between germline ends came to 7 bases. Germline V gene lookup returns CDR1 SQVTM and CDR2 ANQGSEA. CDR3 size: 11 residues. CDR3 amino acids: CSVGGSEKLFF. CDR3 sequence (DNA): TGCAGCGTTGGTGGGAGTGAAAAACTGTTTTTT. Drawing the rest from reference TRBV29-1 and TRBJ1-4, the complete variable domain is SAVISQKPSRDICQRGTSLTIQCQVDSQVTMMFWYRQQPGQSLTLIATANQGSEATYESGFVIDKFPISRPNLTFSTLTVSNMSPEDSSIYLCSVGGSEKLFFGSGTQLSVL.

This sequence joins TRBV6-2 or TRBV6-3 and TRBJ2-2; unclear D gene. V lost 8 bases and J 6 bases, leaving 16 bases between the germline ends. Germline lookup yields CDR1 MNHEY and CDR2 SVGEGT. This CDR3 has 14 amino acids. CDR3 sequence reads: CASCRASKAGELFF. The DNA for the CDR3 is TGTGCCAGCTGCCGGGCCTCGAAGGCCGGGGAGCTGTTTTTT.